This is a list of T cell receptor beta chains from one sample in a study of cytomegalovirus exposure and HLA in healthy donors. Sequenced by immunoSEQ multiplex PCR; TCRdb stores in-frame clones only, minus some. The sample includes around 170,000 clones, approximately 71% of them seen just once. Sequencing was done on a sample of PBMCs. The receptors originated from a girl aged 10 to 17 in good health and CMV-seronegative. CDR3s include the opening cysteine and the closing phenylalanine or tryptophan. A D gene is named only where the DNA matches it firmly.

TRBV6-6	TRBJ2-1	-	CASLDRDNEQFF
TRBV2	TRBJ2-7	-	CASSDPGEYF
TRBV11-3	TRBJ2-6	-	CASSLGGDGANVLTF
TRBV27	TRBJ1-1	-	CASSQQPAGTMNTEAFF
TRBV29-1	TRBJ2-5	TRBD2	CSVGGLAGKETQYF
TRBV19	TRBJ2-7	-	CASSMGSSSYEQYF
TRBV6-5	TRBJ1-2	-	CATTRTGFRYGYTF
TRBV7-3	TRBJ1-6	TRBD1	CASSLNRGNSPLHF
TRBV5-4	TRBJ1-2	-	CASSKRQDWGYTF
TRBV7-9	TRBJ2-7	TRBD2	CASSRDSGAPYEQYF
TRBV13	TRBJ1-6	TRBD1	CASSTGTGASPLHF
TRBV30	TRBJ1-4	-	CAWDRTNEKLFF
TRBV18	TRBJ1-2	-	CASSPAGTGYGYTF
TRBV2	TRBJ1-2	-	CASRGDISGYTF
TRBV5-1	TRBJ2-3	TRBD2	CASSLGASGDTDTQYF
TRBV19	TRBJ1-2	-	CASLDRGHYTF
TRBV2	TRBJ1-4	-	CASSGGATNEKLFF
TRBV4-2	TRBJ1-2	TRBD1	CASSQEGRGQGDKGYTF
TRBV11-2	TRBJ2-3	-	CASSLGGEGGPKPTDTQYF
TRBV10-3	TRBJ2-7	TRBD1	CAISPDRAYEQYF
TRBV29-1	TRBJ1-1	TRBD1	CSVEYRGNTEAFF
TRBV11-2	TRBJ1-2	TRBD1	CASTYSPGGHGYTF
TRBV6-5	TRBJ2-7	-	CASSYSKGGAWFEQYF
TRBV7-9	TRBJ1-1	-	CASSREGLSGLAEAFF
TRBV11-1	TRBJ1-1	-	CASSLSGDQGRGTEAFF
TRBV13	TRBJ1-1	-	CASSFTEDTEAFF
TRBV9	TRBJ2-1	-	CASSQATGNNEQFF
TRBV5-6	TRBJ2-1	TRBD2	CASSLASGGNNEQFF
TRBV5-1	TRBJ2-5	TRBD2	CASSSGGAQETQYF
TRBV7-9	TRBJ1-3	-	CASSLASGNTIYF
TRBV6-5	TRBJ1-6	-	CASSLGGELGSPLHF
TRBV28	TRBJ2-1	TRBD2	CASRGTGGKHNEQFF
TRBV6-4	TRBJ1-1	-	CASSDPGGGTEAFF
TRBV13	TRBJ1-4	TRBD1	CASSSGTGIDNEKLFF
TRBV6-6	TRBJ1-2	-	CASSYQPEGGYTF
TRBV19	TRBJ2-1	-	CASSVGLQGSYNEQFF
TRBV29-1	TRBJ2-3	TRBD1	CSVAGTGKRADTQYF
TRBV2	TRBJ1-6	TRBD1	CASSESGQRLHF
TRBV7-3	TRBJ2-5	TRBD2	CASSFGAGEETQYF
TRBV9	TRBJ2-5	TRBD1	CASSVWTGGETQYF
TRBV6-5	TRBJ2-7	TRBD2	CASSEAGGQYEQYF
TRBV5-1	TRBJ2-5	-	CASSGGAPPQETQYF
TRBV4-1	TRBJ2-2	-	CASSQVRLVTGELFF